Sequencing of this T cell receptor (beta chain) was carried out in a study of blood T cells in healthy people across ages. Broader study findings: Donor CMV status, an unknown factor, possibly confounded changes in expanded clonotypes. Naive CD4+ cells and diversity were both higher in long-lived donors than in aged donors.

Details on this clonotype: What it recognizes is unknown.

With a J-beta primer mix and a sample-barcoded 5' primer, a second PCR ran about 7 to 11 cycles. Researchers report that a template-switch adaptor with 12 random nucleotides tagged each cDNA molecule. TCRdb used MiXCR to reprocess the 5' RACE reads, holding one entry per CDR3 protein. The data contain fewer than 1 million distinct CDR3 sequences, around 42% of them singletons. CDR3 length: 14 residues. The germline V gene encodes CDR1 SEHNR and CDR2 FQNEAQ (reference sequence). Deletions cut 3 bases from V and 5 bases from J, with 10 bases between. Peripheral blood was drawn, approximately 10 milliliters per donor.

The sample was blood. The rearrangement joins TRBV7-9 to TRBJ2-2; D is undetermined. The receptor comes from a man in his 60s in good health. The CDR3 is CASSFQRDTGELFF. The CDR3 DNA is TGTGCCAGCAGCTTCCAAAGGGATACCGGGGAGCTGTTTTTT.